A selection of T cell receptor beta chains follows, all from one sample in a study of control samples from healthy donors and cancer patients. TCRdb's table, derived via immunoSEQ multiplex PCR, lists solely in-frame clones and lacks some. The data show 160,000 or so clones, approximately 94% seen once. Sequencing was performed on PBMCs. These receptors originate from a man in his fifties or sixties with colorectal cancer. The conserved cysteine and the conserved F or W are not part of the CDR3 here.

j_call v_call cdr3_length cdr3_aa
TRBJ2-7 TRBV28 13 ASRTGGQRDYEQY
TRBJ1-1 TRBV5-1 13 ASSLAGQGYTEAF
TRBJ2-2 TRBV7-2 12 ASIGGGYTGELF
TRBJ2-1 TRBV11-2 11 ASSLGMPNEQF
TRBJ2-2 TRBV9 17 ASSPQVGNVPSNYGELF
TRBJ1-1 TRBV2 12 ASSEARTGVEAF
TRBJ2-5 TRBV10-3 10 ATSDVQETQY
TRBJ1-6 TRBV27 15 ASSPPGGSSYNSPLH
TRBJ1-2 TRBV6-4 12 ASSAQTGGRGYT
TRBJ2-6 TRBV6-5 13 ASSPSSSGANVLT
TRBJ2-7 TRBV27 10 ASSPTPREQY
TRBJ1-3 TRBV7-9 13 ASSENRARGNTIY
TRBJ2-3 TRBV9 16 ASSDANPRDRGPDTQY
TRBJ2-1 TRBV19 14 ASSMLIGSSYNEQF
TRBJ1-2 TRBV6-5 12 ASSPGTGSYGYT
TRBJ2-1 TRBV7-2 13 ASSWGGGASYEQF
TRBJ1-4 TRBV10-3 15 AISEKGGPQTREKLF
TRBJ2-1 TRBV5-4 13 ASSFRGSSYNEQF
TRBJ1-5 TRBV18 14 ASSPPGEPGNQPQH
TRBJ1-4 TRBV6-2/TRBV6-3 12 ASSGARDRPKLF
TRBJ2-5 TRBV7-2 12 ASSLSEGQETQY
TRBJ2-3 TRBV4-1 13 ASSHLGLAADTQY
TRBJ1-2 TRBV19 13 ASKFGSGEDYGYT
TRBJ1-2 TRBV6-6 12 ASSYSVPGNGYT
TRBJ2-5 TRBV12-3/TRBV12-4 11 ASSLRWSETQY
TRBJ2-3 TRBV9 13 ASSVGWDSTDTQY
TRBJ1-4 TRBV7-2 12 ASTTRHSRGKLF
TRBJ1-1 TRBV18 12 ASSPRSGSPEAF
TRBJ1-2 TRBV2 10 ASSQDIYGYT
TRBJ2-7 TRBV2 15 ASSEAGGTGGLYEQY
TRBJ1-1 TRBV29-1 9 SVRPGTEAF
TRBJ1-1 TRBV5-4 16 ASSLTVGGWVTDTEAF
TRBJ2-3 TRBV15 12 ATSRGQGTDTQY
TRBJ1-4 TRBV3-1/TRBV3-2 12 ASSQRTGLEKLF
TRBJ1-2 TRBV2 11 ASSGQGIYGYT
TRBJ1-5 TRBV4-1 14 ASSQEGRGGNQPQH
TRBJ1-6 TRBV10-3 11 AINSGGNSPLH
TRBJ2-7 TRBV13 13 ASSLQGFGTYEQY
TRBJ1-5 TRBV29-1 8 SQRTGPQH
TRBJ1-6 TRBV2 12 ASSDPGHDSPLH
TRBJ2-2 TRBV6-6 12 ASLGPTNTGELF
TRBJ1-5 TRBV7-2 10 ASSLWNQPQH
TRBJ2-1 TRBV7-2 14 ASSLTELAGGNEQF
TRBJ1-1 TRBV9 10 ASSPSRSEAF
TRBJ2-3 TRBV18 13 ASSPGRGATDTQY
TRBJ1-6 TRBV7-2 13 ASSLRQGGDSPLH
TRBJ1-5 TRBV6-6 10 ASRDSNQPQH
TRBJ2-1 TRBV30 13 AWSARTGIYNEQF